This record looks at one T cell receptor beta chain sequence and its context. The data originate from a study of cytomegalovirus exposure and HLA in healthy donors. On the study more broadly: An early data release held 75 million to 100 million unique TCRs from HLA-typed donors.

PCR used 60 Vbeta primers and 13 Jbeta primers. The table came from immunoSEQ multiplex PCR; TCRdb's copy has only in-frame clones and leaves some out. The data show about 150,000 clones, about 80% seen once. V was shortened by 6 bases and J by 4 bases, with 9 bases between the two germline ends. CDR3 length equals 12 residues. Looked up from germline, CDR1 is MDHEN and CDR2 is SYDVKM. Sequencing was carried out using PBMCs. The sequence was obtained from a man aged 25 to 45 in good health and CMV-seropositive. The chain carries TRBV28 and TRBJ1-1; D gene uncertain. The CDR3 bases are TGTGCCAGCAGCCGCGCGAGCACTGAAGCTTTCTTT. It is translated as CASSRASTEAFF.